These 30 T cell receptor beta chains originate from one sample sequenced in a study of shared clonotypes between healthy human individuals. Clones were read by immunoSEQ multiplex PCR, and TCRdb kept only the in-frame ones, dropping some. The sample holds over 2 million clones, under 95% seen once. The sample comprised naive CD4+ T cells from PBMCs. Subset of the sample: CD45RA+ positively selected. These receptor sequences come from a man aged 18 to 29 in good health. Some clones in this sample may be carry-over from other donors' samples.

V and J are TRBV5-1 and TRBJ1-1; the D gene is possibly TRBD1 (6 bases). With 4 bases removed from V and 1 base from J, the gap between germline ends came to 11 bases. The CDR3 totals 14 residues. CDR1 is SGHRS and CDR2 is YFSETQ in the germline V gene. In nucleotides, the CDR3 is TGCGCCAGCAGCATCGAAGGGGGGAACACTGAAGCTTTCTTT. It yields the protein CASSIEGGNTEAFF.

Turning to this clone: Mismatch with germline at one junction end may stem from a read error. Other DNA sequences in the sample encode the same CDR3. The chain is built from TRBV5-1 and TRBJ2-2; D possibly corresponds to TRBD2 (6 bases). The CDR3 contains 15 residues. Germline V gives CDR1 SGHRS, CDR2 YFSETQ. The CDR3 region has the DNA TGCGCCAGCAGCTTGCCTAGCGTGAACACTGGGGAGCTGTTTTTT. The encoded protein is CASSLPSVNTGELFF.

CDR3 in amino acids: CASSASGRTSYNEQFF. The CDR3, as DNA: TGTGCCAGCAGCGCTAGCGGGAGGACGTCCTACAATGAGCAGTTCTTC. This chain joins TRBV9 and TRBJ2-1; TRBD2 agrees at 11 bases. Germline V lookup: CDR1 SGDLS, CDR2 YYNGEE. V was clipped by 3 bases and J by 1 base; unmatched bases: 3. The CDR3 is 16 amino acids. Complete variable domain (other parts from reference TRBV9 and TRBJ2-1): DSGVTQTPKHLITATGQRVTLRCSPRSGDLSVYWYQQSLDQGLQFLIQYYNGEERAKGNILERFSAQQFPDLHSELNLSSLELGDSALYFCASSASGRTSYNEQFFGPGTRLTVL.

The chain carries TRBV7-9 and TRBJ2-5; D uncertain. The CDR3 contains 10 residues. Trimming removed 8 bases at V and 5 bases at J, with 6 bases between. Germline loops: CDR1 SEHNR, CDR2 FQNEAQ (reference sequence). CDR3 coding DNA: TGTGCCAGCGGGCGGGAGACCCAGTACTTC. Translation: CASGRETQYF.

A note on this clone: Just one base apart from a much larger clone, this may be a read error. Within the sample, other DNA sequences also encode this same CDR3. CDR3: CASSVDSNTEAFF. The DNA of the CDR3 is TGTGCCAGCAGCGTAGACAGCAACACTGAAGCTTTCTTT. The chain links TRBV9 to TRBJ1-1; D remains unclear. V was pared by 0 bases and J by 2 bases, with 5 bases between. The CDR3 loop spans 13 amino acids. Germline V gene data show CDR1 as SGDLS and CDR2 as YYNGEE.

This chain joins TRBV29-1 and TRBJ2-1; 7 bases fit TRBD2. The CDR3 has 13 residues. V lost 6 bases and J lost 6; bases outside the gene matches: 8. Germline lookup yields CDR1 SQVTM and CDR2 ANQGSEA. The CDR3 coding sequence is TGCAGCGTCCCGACAGCGGGGTTCAATGAGCAGTTCTTC. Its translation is CSVPTAGFNEQFF.

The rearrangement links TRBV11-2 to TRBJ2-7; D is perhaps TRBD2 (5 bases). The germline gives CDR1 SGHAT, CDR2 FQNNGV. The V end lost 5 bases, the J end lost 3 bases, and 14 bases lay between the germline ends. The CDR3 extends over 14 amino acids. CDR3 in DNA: TGTGCCAGCAGCCCGGCGGGCCCGGGCTACGAGCAGTACTTC. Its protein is CASSPAGPGYEQYF.

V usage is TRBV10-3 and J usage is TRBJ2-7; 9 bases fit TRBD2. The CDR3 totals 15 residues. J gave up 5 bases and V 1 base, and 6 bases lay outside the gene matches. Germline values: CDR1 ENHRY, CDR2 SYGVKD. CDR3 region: CAISEFSGRVHEQYF. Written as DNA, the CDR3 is TGTGCCATCAGTGAGTTTAGCGGGAGAGTCCACGAGCAGTACTTC.

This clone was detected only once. CDR3 sequence reads: CASSPGRNYNEQFF. CDR3 bases: TGTGCCAGCAGCCCCGGACGGAATTACAATGAGCAGTTCTTC. The chain links TRBV7-7 to TRBJ2-1, with unresolved D. The CDR3 spans 14 residues. Germline CDR1 and CDR2: SSHAT and FNYEAQ (reference sequence). The germline V and J ends were trimmed by 5 bases and 4 bases, with 12 bases remaining between them.

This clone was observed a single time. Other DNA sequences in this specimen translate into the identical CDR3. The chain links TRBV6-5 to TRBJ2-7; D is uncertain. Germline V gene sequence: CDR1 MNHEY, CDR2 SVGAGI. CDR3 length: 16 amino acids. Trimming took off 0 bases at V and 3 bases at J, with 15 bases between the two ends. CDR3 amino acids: CASSYSGSGPFYEQYF. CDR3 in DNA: TGTGCCAGCAGTTACTCGGGGTCGGGTCCTTTCTACGAGCAGTACTTC.

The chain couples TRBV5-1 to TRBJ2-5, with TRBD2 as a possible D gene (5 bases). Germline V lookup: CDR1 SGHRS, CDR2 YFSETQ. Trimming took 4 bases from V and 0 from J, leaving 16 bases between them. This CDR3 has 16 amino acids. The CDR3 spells CASSPGVAYDQETQYF. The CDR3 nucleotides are TGCGCCAGCAGCCCCGGGGTAGCGTACGACCAAGAGACCCAGTACTTC.

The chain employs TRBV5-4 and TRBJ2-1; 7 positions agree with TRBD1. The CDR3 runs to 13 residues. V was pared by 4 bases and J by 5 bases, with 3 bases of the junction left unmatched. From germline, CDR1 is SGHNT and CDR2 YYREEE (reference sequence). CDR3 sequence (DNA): TGTGCCAGCAGCAAGGGGGCCAACAATGAGCAGTTCTTC. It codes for CASSKGANNEQFF.

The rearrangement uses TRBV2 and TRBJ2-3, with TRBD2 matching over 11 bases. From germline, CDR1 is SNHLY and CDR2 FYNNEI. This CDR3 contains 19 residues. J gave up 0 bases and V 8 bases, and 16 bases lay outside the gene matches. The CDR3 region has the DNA TGTGCCAGCGATCCCGGACTAGCGGGCTTAGGAATTAGCACAGATACGCAGTATTTT. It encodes CASDPGLAGLGISTDTQYF.

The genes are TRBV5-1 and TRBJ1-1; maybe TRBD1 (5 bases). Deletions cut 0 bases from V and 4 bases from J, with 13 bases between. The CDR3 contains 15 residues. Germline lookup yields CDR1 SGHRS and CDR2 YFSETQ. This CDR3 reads CASSLEEGRTTEAFF. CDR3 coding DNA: TGCGCCAGCAGCTTGGAGGAGGGGCGGACCACTGAAGCTTTCTTT.

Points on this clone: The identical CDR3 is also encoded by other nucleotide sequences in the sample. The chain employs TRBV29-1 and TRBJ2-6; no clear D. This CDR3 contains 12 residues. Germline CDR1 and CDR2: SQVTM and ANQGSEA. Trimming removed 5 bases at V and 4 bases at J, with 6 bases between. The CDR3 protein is CSVRQGANVLTF. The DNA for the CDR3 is TGCAGCGTTAGGCAGGGGGCCAACGTCCTGACTTTC.

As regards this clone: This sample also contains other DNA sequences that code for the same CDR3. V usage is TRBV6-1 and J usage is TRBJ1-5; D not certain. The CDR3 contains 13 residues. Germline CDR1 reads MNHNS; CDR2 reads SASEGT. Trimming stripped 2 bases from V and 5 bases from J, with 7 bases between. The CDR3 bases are TGTGCCAGCAGTGAATCGGCGTATCAGCCCCAGCATTTT. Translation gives CASSESAYQPQHF.

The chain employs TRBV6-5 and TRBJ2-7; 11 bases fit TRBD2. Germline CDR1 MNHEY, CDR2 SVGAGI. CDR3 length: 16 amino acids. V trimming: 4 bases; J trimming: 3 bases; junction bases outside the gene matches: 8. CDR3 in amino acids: CASSSGTSGPYYEQYF. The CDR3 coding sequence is TGTGCCAGCAGTTCCGGGACTAGCGGACCCTACTACGAGCAGTACTTC.

CDR3 sequence reads: CASSQRTQGEKLFF. Here the CDR3 DNA reads TGTGCCAGCAGCCAGCGCACCCAGGGTGAAAAACTGTTTTTT. The genes are TRBV7-9 and TRBJ1-4; the D gene is possibly TRBD1 (5 bases). The CDR3 covers 14 residues. Per the germline V gene, CDR1 is SEHNR and CDR2 is FQNEAQ (reference sequence). V lost 5 bases and J 7 bases, leaving 14 bases between the germline ends.

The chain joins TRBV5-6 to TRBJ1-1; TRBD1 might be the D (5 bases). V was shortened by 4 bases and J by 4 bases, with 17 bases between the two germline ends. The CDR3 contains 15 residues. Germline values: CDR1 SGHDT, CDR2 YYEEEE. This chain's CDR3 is CASSRVGGLSTEAFF. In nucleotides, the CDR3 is TGTGCCAGCAGCCGGGTTGGGGGTCTGAGCACTGAAGCTTTCTTT.

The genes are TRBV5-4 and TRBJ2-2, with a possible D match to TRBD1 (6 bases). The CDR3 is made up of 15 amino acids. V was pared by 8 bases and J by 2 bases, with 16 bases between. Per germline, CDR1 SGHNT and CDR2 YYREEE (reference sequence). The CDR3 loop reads CASAIPGVNTGELFF. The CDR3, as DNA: TGTGCCAGTGCGATTCCAGGGGTCAACACCGGGGAGCTGTTTTTT.

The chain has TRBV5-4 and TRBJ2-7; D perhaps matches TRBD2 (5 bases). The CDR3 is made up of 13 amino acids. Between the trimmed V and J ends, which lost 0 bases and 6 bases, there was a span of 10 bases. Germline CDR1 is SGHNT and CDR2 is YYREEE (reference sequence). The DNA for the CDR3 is TGTGCCAGCAGCTTGGGTACTAGTTCCGAGCAGTACTTC. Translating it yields CASSLGTSSEQYF.

The CDR3 loop reads CASSGPGQVNTEAFF. The CDR3 region has the DNA TGTGCCAGCAGCGGCCCGGGACAGGTGAACACTGAAGCTTTCTTT. V gene TRBV9 combines with J gene TRBJ1-1, with 8 bases matching TRBD1. The junction had 4 bases not matched to a gene; V was cut back by 3 bases and J by 0 bases. CDR1 SGDLS and CDR2 YYNGEE come from the germline V gene. The CDR3 runs 15 residues.

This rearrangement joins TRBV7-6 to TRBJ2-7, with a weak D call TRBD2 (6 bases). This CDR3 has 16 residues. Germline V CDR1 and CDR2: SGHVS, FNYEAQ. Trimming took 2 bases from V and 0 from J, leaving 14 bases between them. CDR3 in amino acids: CASSLRGAGLSYEQYF. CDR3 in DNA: TGTGCCAGCAGCTTAAGGGGCGCGGGACTCTCCTACGAGCAGTACTTC.

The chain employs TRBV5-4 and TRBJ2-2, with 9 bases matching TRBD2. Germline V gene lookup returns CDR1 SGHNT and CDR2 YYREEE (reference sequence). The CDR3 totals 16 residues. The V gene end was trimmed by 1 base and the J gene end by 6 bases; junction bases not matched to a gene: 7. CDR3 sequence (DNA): TGTGCCAGCAGCTTGCCGGGCGGGAGGGGGTCCGGGGAGCTGTTTTTT. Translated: CASSLPGGRGSGELFF.

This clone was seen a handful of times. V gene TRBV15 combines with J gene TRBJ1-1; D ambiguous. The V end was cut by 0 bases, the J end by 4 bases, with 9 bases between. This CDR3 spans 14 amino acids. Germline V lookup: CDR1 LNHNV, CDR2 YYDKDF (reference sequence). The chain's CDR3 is CATSRDQLLTEAFF. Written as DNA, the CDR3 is TGTGCCACCAGCAGAGATCAATTGCTCACTGAAGCTTTCTTT. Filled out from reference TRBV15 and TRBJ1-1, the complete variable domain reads DAMVIQNPRYQVTQFGKPVTLSCSQTLNHNVMYWYQQKSSQAPKLLFHYYDKDFNNEADTPDNFQSRRPNTSFCFLDIRSPGLGDTAMYLCATSRDQLLTEAFFGQGTRLTVV.

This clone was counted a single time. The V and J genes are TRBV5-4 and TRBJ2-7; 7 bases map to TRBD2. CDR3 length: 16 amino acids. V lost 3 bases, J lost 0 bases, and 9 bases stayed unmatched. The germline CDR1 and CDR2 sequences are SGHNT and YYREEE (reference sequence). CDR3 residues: CASSYALAEGSYEQYF. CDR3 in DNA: TGTGCCAGCAGCTATGCCCTAGCGGAAGGCTCCTACGAGCAGTACTTC. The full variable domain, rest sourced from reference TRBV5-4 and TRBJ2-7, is ETGVTQSPTHLIKTRGQQVTLRCSSQSGHNTVSWYQQALGQGPQFIFQYYREEENGRGNFPPRFSGLQFPNYSSELNVNALELDDSALYLCASSYALAEGSYEQYFGPGTRLTVT.

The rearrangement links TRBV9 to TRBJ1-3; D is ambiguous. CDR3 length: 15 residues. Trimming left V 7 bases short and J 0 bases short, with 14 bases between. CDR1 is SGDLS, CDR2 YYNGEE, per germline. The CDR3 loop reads CASANSYTSGNTIYF. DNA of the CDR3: TGTGCCAGCGCGAACTCTTACACCTCTGGAAACACCATATATTTT.

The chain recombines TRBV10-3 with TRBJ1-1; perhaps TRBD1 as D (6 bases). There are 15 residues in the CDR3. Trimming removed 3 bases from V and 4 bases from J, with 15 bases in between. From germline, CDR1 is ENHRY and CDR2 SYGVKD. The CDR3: CAISELTGMGTEAFF. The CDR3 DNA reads TGTGCCATCAGTGAATTAACAGGGATGGGCACTGAAGCTTTCTTT.

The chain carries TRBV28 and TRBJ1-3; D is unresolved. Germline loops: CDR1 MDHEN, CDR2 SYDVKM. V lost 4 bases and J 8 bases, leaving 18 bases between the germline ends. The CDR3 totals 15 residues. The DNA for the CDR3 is TGTGCCAGCAGTTCTTTCCAGCCCGGTGGTCACACCATATATTTT. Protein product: CASSSFQPGGHTIYF.

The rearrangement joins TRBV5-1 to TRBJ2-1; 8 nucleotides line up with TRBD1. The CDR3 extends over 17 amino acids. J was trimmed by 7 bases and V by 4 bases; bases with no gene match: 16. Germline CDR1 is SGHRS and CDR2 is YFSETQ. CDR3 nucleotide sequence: TGCGCCAGCAGCCCCAACCCCCGGGACAGGTCCTGGAATGAGCAGTTCTTC. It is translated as CASSPNPRDRSWNEQFF.